This TCR beta chain originates from a study of shared clonotypes between healthy human individuals. The germline V and J ends were trimmed by 0 bases and 2 bases, with 11 bases remaining between them. Germline V gene sequence: CDR1 LGHNA, CDR2 YNFKEQ. There are 16 residues in the CDR3. The method was immunoSEQ multiplex PCR; TCRdb's version includes in-frame clones alone and lacks a portion of them. The repertoire holds roughly 2,300,000 clones, 85% to 95% seen once, with around 0.4% in the top ten. General study results and limits: Non-shared clonotypes had lower generation probabilities than clonotypes shared by all four sorted-subset donors. Large sequencing depth failed to make sorted-subset sequencing complete, rarefaction showed.

Points on this clone: Its antigen is not known.

The chain couples TRBV4-2 to TRBJ1-3, with D hard to call. The TCR was taken from a man between 18 and 35 years old in good health. Some clones in this sample may be carry-over from other donors' samples. The sample was naive CD4+ T cells from PBMCs. Subset of the sample: CD45RA+ positively selected. Here the CDR3 reads CASSQDWATAGNTIYF. CDR3 coding DNA: TGTGCCAGCAGCCAAGATTGGGCAACGGCTGGAAACACCATATATTTT.